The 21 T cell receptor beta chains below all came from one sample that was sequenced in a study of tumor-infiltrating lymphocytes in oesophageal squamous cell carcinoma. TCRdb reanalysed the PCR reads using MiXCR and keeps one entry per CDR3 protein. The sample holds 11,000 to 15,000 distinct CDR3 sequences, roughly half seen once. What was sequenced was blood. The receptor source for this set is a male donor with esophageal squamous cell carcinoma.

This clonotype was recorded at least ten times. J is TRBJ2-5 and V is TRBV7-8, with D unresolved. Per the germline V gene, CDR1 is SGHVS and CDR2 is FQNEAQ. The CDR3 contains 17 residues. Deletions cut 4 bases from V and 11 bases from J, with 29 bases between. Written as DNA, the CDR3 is TGTGCCAGCAGCTATCTGGCCCAACATGGTTCCTACAATGAGCAGTACTTC. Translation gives CASSYLAQHGSYNEQYF.

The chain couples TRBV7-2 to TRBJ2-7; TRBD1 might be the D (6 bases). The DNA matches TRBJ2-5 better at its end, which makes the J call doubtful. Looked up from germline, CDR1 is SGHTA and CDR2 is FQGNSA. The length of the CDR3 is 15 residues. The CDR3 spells CASSLRQGKRETQYF. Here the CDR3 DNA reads TGTGCCAGCAGCTTAAGGCAGGGGAAACGAGAGACCCAGTACTTC.

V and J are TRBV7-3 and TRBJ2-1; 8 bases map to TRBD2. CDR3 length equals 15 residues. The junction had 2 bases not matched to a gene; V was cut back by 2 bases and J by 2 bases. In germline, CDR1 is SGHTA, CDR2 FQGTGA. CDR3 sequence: CASSLAGGAYNEQFF. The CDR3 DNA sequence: TGTGCCAGCAGCTTAGCGGGAGGAGCCTACAATGAGCAGTTCTTC.

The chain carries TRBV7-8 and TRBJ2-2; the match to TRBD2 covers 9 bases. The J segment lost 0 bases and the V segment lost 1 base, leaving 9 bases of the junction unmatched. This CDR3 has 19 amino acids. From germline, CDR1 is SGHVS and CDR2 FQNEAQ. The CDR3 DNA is TGTGCCAGCAGCTTAGTGGGACTAGCTTTAAGTACGAACACCGGGGAGCTGTTTTTT. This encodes CASSLVGLALSTNTGELFF.

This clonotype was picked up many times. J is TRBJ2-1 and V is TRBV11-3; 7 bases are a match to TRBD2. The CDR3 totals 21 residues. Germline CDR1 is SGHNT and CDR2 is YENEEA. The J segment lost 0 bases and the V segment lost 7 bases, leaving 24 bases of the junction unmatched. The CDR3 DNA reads TGTGCCAGCAAGATGTGGCTCCGGGACGTTCCAAGCGGGGTCTCCTACAATGAGCAGTTCTTC. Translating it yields CASKMWLRDVPSGVSYNEQFF.

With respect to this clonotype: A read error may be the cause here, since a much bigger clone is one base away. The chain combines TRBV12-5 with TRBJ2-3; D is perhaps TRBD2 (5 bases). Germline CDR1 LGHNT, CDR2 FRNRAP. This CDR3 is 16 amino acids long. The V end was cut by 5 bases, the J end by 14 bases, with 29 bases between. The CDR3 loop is CASGQGLVANTGELYF. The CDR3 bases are TGTGCTAGTGGTCAAGGATTAGTCGCGAACACCGGGGAGCTGTATTTT.

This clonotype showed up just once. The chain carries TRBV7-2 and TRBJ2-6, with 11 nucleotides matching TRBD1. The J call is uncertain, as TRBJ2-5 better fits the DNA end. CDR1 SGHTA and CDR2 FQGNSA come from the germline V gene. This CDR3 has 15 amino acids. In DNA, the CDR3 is TGTGCCAGCAGCTTAGGAGGGACAGGGGGGGAGACCCAGTACTTC. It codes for CASSLGGTGGETQYF.

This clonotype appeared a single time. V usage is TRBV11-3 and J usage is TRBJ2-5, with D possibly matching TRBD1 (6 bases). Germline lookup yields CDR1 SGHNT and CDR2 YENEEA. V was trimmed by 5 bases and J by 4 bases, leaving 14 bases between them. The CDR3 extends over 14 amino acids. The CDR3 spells CASSPAGVGETQYF. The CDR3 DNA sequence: TGTGCCAGCAGCCCAGCAGGGGTGGGAGAGACCCAGTACTTC.

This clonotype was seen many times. CDR3 loop: CASSGQGSYEQYF. CDR3 DNA sequence: TGCGCCAGCTCGGGACAGGGGTCCTACGAGCAGTACTTC. V gene TRBV4-1 combines with J gene TRBJ2-7, with 10 positions matching TRBD1. This CDR3 has 13 amino acids. CDR1 MGHRA and CDR2 YSYEKL come from the germline V gene. The J segment lost 1 base and the V segment lost 8 bases, leaving 2 bases of the junction unmatched.

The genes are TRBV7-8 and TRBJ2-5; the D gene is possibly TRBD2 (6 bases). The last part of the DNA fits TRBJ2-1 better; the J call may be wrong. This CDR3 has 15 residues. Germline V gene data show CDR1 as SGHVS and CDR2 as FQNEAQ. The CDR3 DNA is TGTGCCAGCAGCTATTTGGAGGGATGGGTCGGGGAGCAGTTCTTC. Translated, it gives CASSYLEGWVGEQFF.

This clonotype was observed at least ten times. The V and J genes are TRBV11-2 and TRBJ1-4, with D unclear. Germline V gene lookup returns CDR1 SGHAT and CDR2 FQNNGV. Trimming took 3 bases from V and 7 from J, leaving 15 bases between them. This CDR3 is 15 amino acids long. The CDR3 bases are TGTGCCAGCAGCTTCAAGACCGCTGCGAGTGAAAAACTGTTTTTT. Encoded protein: CASSFKTAASEKLFF.

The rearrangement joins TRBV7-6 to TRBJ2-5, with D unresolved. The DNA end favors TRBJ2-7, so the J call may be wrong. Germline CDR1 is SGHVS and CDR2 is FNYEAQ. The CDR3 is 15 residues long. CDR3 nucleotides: TGTGCCAGCAGCTTAGCGTCAGGCGGCTCCTACGAGCAGTACTTC. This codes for CASSLASGGSYEQYF.

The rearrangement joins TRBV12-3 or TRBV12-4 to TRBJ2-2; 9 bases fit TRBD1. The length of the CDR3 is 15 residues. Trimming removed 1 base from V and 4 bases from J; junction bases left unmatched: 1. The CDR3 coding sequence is TGTGCCAGCAGTTTAGAGACAGGGGGCACCGGGGAGCTGTTTTTT. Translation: CASSLETGGTGELFF.

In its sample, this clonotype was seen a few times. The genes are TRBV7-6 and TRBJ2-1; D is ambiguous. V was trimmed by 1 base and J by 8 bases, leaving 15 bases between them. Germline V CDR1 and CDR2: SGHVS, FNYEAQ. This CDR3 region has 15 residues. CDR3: CASSLGAGNRDEQFF. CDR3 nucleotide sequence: TGTGCCAGCAGCTTAGGGGCCGGAAATAGGGATGAGCAGTTCTTC.

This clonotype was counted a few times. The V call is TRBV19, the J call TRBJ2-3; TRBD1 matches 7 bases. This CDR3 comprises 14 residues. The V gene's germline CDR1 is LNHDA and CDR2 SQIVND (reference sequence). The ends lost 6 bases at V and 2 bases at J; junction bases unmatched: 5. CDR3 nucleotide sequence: TGTGCCAGTAGCGAGGGGGCTCTCACAGATACGCAGTATTTT. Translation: CASSEGALTDTQYF.

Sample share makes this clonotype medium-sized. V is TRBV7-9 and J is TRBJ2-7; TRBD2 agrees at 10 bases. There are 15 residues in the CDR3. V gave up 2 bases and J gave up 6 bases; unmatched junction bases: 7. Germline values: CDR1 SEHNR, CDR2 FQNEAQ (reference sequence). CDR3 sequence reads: CASSLYSSGRTEQYF. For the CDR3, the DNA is TGTGCCAGCAGCTTATATTCTAGCGGGAGAACCGAGCAGTACTTC.

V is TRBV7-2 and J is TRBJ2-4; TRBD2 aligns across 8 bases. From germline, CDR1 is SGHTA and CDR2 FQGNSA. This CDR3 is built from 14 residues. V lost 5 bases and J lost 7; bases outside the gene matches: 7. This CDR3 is CASSPAGVGNIQYF. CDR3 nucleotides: TGTGCCAGCAGCCCAGCGGGAGTCGGGAACATTCAGTACTTC.

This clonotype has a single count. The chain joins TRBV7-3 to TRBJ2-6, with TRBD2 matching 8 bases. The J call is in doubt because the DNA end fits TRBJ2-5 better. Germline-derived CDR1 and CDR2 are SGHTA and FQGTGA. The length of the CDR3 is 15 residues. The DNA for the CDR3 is TGTGCCAGCAGCTTTGGCGGGAGGCGGGAAGAGACCCAGTACTTC. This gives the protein CASSFGGRREETQYF.

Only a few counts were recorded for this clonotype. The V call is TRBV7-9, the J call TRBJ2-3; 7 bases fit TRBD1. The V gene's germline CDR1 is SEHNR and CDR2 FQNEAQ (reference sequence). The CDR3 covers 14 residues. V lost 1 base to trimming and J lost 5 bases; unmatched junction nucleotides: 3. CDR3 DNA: TGTGCCAGCAGCTTAGGACAGGGTAAAGATACGCAGTATTTT. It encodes CASSLGQGKDTQYF.

CDR3 sequence reads: CASSLSGRADSDTQYF. The CDR3 DNA is TGTGCCAGCAGCCTCAGCGGGAGGGCCGATTCAGATACGCAGTATTTT. The chain links TRBV5-3 to TRBJ2-3; 10 bases align to TRBD2. TRBV5-3 is an open reading frame whose function is uncertain. There are 16 residues in the CDR3. J was trimmed by 4 bases and V by 8 bases; bases with no gene match: 13.

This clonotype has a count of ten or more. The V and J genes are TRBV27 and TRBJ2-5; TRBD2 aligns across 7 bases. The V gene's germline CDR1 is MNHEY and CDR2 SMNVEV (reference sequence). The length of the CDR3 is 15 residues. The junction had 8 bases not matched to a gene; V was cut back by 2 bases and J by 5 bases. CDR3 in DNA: TGTGCCAGCAGTTTAAGTCATCGGCGGGGGGAGACCCAGTACTTC. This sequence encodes CASSLSHRRGETQYF.